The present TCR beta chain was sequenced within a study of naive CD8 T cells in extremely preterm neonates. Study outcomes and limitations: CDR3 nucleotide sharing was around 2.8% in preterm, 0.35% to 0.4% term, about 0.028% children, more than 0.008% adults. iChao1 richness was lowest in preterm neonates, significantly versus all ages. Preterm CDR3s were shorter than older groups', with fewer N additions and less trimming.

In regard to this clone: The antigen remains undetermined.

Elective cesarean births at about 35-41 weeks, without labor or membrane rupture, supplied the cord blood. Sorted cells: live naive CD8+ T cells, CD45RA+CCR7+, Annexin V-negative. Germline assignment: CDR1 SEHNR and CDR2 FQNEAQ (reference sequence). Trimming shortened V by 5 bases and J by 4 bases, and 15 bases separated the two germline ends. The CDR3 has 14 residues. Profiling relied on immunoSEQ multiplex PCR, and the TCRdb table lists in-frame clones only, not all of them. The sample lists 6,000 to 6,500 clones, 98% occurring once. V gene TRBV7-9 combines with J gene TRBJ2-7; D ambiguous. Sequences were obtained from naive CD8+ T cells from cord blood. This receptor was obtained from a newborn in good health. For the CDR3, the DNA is TGTGCCAGCAGCCCCGCGGCACTCCCGTACGAGCAGTACTTC. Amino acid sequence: CASSPAALPYEQYF.